This T cell receptor beta chain was captured by sequencing in a study of regulatory T cells in long-lasting Graves disease. Findings and caveats of the study: TCR diversity was lower in persistent Graves' patients than in newly diagnosed ones. Persistent cases favored TRBV28, TRBJ1-2 and TRBJ2-5. Exclusively peripheral blood, rather than thyroid tissue, was studied.

This CDR3 contains 13 residues. The germline gives CDR1 DFQATT, CDR2 SNEGSKA (reference sequence). The V gene lost 6 bases and the J gene lost 4 bases, with 16 bases spanning the gap. This sample's time point: persistent/refractory GD, antithyroid drugs over 5 years with positive TRAb. From PBMCs, RNA was extracted and then used to make the TCR library. Library construction for TCR beta used iRepertoire HTBI primers and Arm-PCR of CDR3 regions. From the multiplex PCR reads, TCRdb called clonotypes with MiXCR, one entry per CDR3 protein. The sample shows a few hundred thousand distinct CDR3 sequences, around 22% of them seen only once. This clonotype occurred many times. Its specificity is not known.

The sequenced sample was peripheral blood mononuclear cells (PBMCs), obtained when the disease was refractory, from a patient treated with antithyroid drugs. The sequence derives from a female donor with Graves disease. This chain connects TRBV20-1 to TRBJ2-7; D is possibly TRBD2 (6 bases). The CDR3 sequence: CSAVSAGRYEQYF. The CDR3 DNA sequence: TGCAGTGCGGTCTCAGCGGGTCGTTACGAGCAGTACTTC.